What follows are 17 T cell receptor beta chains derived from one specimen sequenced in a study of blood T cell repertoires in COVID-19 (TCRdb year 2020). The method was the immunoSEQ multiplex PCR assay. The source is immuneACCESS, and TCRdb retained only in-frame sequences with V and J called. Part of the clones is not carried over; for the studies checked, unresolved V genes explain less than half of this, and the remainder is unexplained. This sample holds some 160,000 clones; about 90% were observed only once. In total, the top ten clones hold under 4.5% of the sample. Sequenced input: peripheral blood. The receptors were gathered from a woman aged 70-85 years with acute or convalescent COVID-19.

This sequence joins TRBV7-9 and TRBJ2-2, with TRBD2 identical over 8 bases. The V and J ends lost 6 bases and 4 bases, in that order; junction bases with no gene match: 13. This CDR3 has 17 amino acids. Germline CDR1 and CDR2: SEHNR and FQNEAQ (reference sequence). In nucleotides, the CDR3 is TGTGCCAGCAGTGGTTGGCTAGCGGGCCTTGGCACCGGGGAGCTGTTTTTT. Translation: CASSGWLAGLGTGELFF.

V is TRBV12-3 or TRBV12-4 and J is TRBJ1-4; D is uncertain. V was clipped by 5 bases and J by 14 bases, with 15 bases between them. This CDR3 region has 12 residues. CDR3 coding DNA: TGTGCCAGCAGTCAGACATCGGTTGCCCTGTTTTTT. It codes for CASSQTSVALFF.

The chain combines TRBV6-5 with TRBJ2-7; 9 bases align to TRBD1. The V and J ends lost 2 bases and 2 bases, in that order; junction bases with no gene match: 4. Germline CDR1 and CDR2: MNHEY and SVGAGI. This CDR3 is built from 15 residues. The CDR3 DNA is TGTGCCAGCAGTTACATTCGGACAGGGGCCTACGAGCAGTACTTC. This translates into CASSYIRTGAYEQYF.

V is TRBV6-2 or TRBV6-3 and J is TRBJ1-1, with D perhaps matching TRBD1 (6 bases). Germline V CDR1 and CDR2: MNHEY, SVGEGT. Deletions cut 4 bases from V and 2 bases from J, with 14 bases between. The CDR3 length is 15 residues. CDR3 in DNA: TGTGCCAGCAGTTGGGACAACCGGGGTAACACTGAAGCTTTCTTT. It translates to CASSWDNRGNTEAFF.

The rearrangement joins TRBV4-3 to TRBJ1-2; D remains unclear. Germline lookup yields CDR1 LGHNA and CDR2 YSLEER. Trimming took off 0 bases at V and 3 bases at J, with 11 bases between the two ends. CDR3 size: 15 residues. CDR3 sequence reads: CASSQEHISYYGYTF. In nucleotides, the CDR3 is TGCGCCAGCAGCCAAGAACACATCTCTTACTATGGCTACACCTTC.

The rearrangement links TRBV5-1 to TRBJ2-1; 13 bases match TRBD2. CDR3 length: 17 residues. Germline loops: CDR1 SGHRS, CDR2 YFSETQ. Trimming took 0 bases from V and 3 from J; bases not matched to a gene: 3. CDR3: CASSLGTSGSLYNEQFF. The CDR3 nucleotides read TGCGCCAGCAGCTTGGGGACTAGCGGGAGCCTCTACAATGAGCAGTTCTTC.

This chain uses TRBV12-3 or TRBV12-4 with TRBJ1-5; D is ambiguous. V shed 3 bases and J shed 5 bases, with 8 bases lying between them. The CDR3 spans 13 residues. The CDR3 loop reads CASSFADYQPQHF. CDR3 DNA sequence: TGTGCCAGCAGTTTCGCGGACTATCAGCCCCAGCATTTT.

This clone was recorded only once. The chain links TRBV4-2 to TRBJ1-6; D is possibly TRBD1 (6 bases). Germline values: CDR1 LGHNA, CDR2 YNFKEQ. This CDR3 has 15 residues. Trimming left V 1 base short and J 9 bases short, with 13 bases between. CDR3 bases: TGTGCCAGCAGCCAAGTGAACCAGGGGACTTCACCCCTCCACTTT. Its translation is CASSQVNQGTSPLHF.

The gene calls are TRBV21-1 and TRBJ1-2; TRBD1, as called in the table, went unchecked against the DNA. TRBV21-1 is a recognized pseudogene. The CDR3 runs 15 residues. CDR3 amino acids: CASSKGDRGPYGYTF. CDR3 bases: TGTGCCAGCAGCAAAGGGGACAGGGGCCCCTATGGCTACACCTTC.

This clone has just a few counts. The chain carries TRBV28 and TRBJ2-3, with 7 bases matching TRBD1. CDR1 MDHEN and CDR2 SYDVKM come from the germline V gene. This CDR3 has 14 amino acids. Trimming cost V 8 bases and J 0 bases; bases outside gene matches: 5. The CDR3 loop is CASWDSGSTDTQYF. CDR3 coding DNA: TGTGCCAGCTGGGACAGTGGGAGCACAGATACGCAGTATTTT.

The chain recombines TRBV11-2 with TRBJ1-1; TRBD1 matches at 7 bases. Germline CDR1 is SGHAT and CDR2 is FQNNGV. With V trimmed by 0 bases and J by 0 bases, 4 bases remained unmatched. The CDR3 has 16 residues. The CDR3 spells CASSLERQGLNTEAFF. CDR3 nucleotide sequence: TGTGCCAGCAGCTTAGAGAGACAGGGTTTGAACACTGAAGCTTTCTTT. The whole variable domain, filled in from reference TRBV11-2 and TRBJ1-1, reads EAGVAQSPRYKIIEKRQSVAFWCNPISGHATLYWYQQILGQGPKLLIQFQNNGVVDDSQLPKDRFSAERLKGVDSTLKIQPAKLEDSAVYLCASSLERQGLNTEAFFGQGTRLTVV.

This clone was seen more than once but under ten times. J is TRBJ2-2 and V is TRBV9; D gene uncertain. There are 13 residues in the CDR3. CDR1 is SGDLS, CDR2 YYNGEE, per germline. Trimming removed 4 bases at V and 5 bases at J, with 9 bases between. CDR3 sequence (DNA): TGTGCCAGCAGCCCTACAGTAACCGGGGAGCTGTTTTTT. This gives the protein CASSPTVTGELFF.

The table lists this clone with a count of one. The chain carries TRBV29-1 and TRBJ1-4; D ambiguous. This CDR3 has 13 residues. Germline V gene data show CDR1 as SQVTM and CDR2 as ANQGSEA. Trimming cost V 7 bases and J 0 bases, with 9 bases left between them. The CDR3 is CSGRQTTNEKLFF. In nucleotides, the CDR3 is TGCAGCGGGAGGCAGACAACTAATGAAAAACTGTTTTTT.

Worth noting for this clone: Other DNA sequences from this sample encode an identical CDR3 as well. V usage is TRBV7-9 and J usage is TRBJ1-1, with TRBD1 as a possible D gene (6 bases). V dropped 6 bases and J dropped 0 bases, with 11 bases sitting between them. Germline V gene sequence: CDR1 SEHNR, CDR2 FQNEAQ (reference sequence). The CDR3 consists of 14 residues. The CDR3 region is CASSSTGMNTEAFF. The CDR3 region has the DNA TGTGCCAGCAGTTCGACAGGTATGAACACTGAAGCTTTCTTT.

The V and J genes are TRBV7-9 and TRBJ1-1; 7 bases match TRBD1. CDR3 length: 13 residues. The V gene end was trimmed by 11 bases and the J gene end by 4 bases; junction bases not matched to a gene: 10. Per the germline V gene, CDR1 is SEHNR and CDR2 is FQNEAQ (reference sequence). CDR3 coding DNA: TGTGCCGGGGGGAGACAGGGACCCACTGAAGCTTTCTTT. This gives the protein CAGGRQGPTEAFF.

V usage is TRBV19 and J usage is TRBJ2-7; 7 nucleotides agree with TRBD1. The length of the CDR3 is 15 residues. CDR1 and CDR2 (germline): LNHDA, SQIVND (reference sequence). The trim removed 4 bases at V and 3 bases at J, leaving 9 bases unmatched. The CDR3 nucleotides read TGTGCCAGTAGTACTGGACAGGAAGTCGTCTACGAGCAGTACTTC. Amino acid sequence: CASSTGQEVVYEQYF.

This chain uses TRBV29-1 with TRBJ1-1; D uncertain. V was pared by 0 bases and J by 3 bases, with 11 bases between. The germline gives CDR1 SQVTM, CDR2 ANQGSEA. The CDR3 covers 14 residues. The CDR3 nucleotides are TGCAGCGTTGAAGACTATCCGGGGTACACTGAAGCTTTCTTT. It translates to CSVEDYPGYTEAFF. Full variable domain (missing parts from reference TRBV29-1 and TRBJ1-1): SAVISQKPSRDICQRGTSLTIQCQVDSQVTMMFWYRQQPGQSLTLIATANQGSEATYESGFVIDKFPISRPNLTFSTLTVSNMSPEDSSIYLCSVEDYPGYTEAFFGQGTRLTVV.